The T cell receptor (beta chain) under discussion was sequenced for a study of blood T cell repertoires in COVID-19. The CDR3 covers 13 residues. CDR1 and CDR2 from the germline V gene are ENHRY and SYGVKD. After removal of 8 bases from V and 3 bases from J, the junction contained 5 bases not matched to a gene. With respect to this clone: This specimen includes other DNA sequences encoding the same CDR3.

Libraries were prepared by immunoSEQ multiplex PCR; TCRdb keeps only in-frame clonotypes and omits some of them. The table shows 120,000 to 150,000 clones, with around three quarters occurring only once. The clonotype was recovered from a man in his 60s with acute or convalescent COVID-19. This sequence joins TRBV10-3 and TRBJ1-1, with 8 bases aligning to TRBD1. The specimen was peripheral blood. The CDR3 bases are TGTGCCATCTCAGGGACAGGCGACACTGAAGCTTTCTTT. Translated, it gives CAISGTGDTEAFF.